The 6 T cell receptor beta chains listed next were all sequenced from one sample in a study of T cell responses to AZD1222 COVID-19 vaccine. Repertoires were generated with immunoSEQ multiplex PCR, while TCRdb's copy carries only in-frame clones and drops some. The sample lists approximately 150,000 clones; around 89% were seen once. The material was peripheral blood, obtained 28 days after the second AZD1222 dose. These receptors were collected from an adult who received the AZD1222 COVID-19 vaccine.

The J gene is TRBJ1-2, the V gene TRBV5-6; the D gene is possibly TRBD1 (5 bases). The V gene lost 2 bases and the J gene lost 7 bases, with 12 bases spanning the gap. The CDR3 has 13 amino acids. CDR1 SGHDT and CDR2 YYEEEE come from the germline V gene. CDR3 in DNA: TGTGCCAGCAGCTTTGGGGGATTTCGTGGCTACACCTTC. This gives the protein CASSFGGFRGYTF.

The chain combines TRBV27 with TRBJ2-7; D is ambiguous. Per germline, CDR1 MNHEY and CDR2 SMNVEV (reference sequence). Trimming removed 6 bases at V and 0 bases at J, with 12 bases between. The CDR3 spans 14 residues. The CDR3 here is CASSNGVHSYEQYF. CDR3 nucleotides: TGTGCCAGCAGCAATGGGGTCCACTCCTACGAGCAGTACTTC.

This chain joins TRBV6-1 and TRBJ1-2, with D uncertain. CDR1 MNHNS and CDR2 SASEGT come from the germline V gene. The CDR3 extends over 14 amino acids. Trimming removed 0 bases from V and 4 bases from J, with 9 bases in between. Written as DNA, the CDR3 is TGTGCCAGCAGTGAAGCTAACACCTTCTATGGCTACACCTTC. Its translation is CASSEANTFYGYTF.

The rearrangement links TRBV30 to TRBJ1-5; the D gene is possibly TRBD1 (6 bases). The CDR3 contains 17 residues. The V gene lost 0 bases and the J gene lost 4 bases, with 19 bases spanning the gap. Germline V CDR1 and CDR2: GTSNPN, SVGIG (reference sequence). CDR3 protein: CAWSVPAIRGVNQPQHF. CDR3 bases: TGTGCCTGGAGTGTACCGGCGATAAGGGGGGTGAATCAGCCCCAGCATTTT.

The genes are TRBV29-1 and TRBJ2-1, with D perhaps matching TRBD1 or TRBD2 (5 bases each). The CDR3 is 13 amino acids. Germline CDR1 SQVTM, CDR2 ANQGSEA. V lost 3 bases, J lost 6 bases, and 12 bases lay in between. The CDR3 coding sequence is TGCAGCGTTGACCAGGGAGAAGGCAATGAGCAGTTCTTC. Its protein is CSVDQGEGNEQFF.

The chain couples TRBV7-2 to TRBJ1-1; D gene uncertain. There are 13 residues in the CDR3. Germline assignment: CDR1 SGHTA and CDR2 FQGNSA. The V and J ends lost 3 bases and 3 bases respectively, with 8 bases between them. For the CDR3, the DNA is TGTGCCAGCAGCTTTAAGGTGGACACTGAAGCTTTCTTT. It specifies CASSFKVDTEAFF.